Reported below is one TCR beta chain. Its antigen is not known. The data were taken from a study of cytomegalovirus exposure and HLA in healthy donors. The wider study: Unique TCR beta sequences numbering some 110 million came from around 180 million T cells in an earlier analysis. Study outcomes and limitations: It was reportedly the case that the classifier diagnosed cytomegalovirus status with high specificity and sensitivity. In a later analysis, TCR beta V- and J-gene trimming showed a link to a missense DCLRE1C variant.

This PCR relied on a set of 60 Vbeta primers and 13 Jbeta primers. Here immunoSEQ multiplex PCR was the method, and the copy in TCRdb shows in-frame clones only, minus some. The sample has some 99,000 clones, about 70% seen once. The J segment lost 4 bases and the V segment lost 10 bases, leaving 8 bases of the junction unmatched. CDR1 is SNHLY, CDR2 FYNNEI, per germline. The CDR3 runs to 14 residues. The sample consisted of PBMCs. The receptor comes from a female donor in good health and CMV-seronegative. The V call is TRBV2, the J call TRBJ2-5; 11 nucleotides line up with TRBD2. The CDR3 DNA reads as TGTGCCACCACTAGCGGGAGTACTTTAGAGACCCAGTACTTC. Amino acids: CATTSGSTLETQYF.